These 4 T cell receptor beta chains were sequenced from one sample in a study of CD8 T cells in ankylosing spondylitis. Using its own MiXCR run on the 5' RACE reads, TCRdb lists one record per CDR3 protein. Of approximately 150,000 distinct CDR3 sequences listed, approximately 17% were seen once; the top ten hold roughly a third. Study-level points and caveats: There was a TCR beta motif, made of several highly homologous variants, that appeared characteristic of ankylosing spondylitis blood.

The antigens of these receptors remain unknown. Sequenced input: blood, either unsorted or a sorted T cell fraction (not recorded which). Receptor source: a male donor with ankylosing spondylitis.

The CDR3 spells CASSHGPQGEAFF. As DNA, the CDR3 is TGTGCCAGCAGCCACGGTCCACAGGGCGAAGCTTTCTTT. V and J are TRBV3-1 and TRBJ1-1, with a tentative D call TRBD1 (6 bases). V shed 3 bases and J shed 8 bases, with 13 bases lying between them. This CDR3 spans 13 amino acids. CDR1 LGHDT and CDR2 YNNKEL come from the germline V gene (reference sequence).

There are a few counts of this clonotype. The J gene is TRBJ2-1, the V gene TRBV7-2; no clear D gene. Germline V gives CDR1 SGHTA, CDR2 FQGNSA. CDR3 length equals 14 residues. Trimming shortened V by 5 bases and J by 7 bases, and 15 bases separated the two germline ends. CDR3 DNA sequence: TGTGCCAGCAGCCCAACCTTAGGGTGGAATGAGCAGTTCTTC. Translating gives CASSPTLGWNEQFF.

The chain has TRBV6-2 or TRBV6-3 and TRBJ2-3; D unclear. The CDR3 length is 14 residues. The germline V and J ends were trimmed by 5 bases and 3 bases, with 12 bases remaining between them. Germline V gene lookup returns CDR1 MNHEY and CDR2 SVGEGT. The CDR3 DNA reads as TGTGCCAGCAGTCTAGACCCCTTTACAGATACGCAGTATTTT. Its protein is CASSLDPFTDTQYF.

This rearrangement joins TRBV27 to TRBJ2-7; 7 bases match TRBD1. The germline CDR1 and CDR2 sequences are MNHEY and SMNVEV (reference sequence). The trim removed 3 bases at V and 5 bases at J, leaving 10 bases unmatched. The CDR3 runs 15 residues. CDR3 sequence: CASSFSTGRSDEQYF. CDR3 coding DNA: TGTGCCAGCAGTTTCTCGACAGGGAGAAGTGACGAGCAGTACTTC.